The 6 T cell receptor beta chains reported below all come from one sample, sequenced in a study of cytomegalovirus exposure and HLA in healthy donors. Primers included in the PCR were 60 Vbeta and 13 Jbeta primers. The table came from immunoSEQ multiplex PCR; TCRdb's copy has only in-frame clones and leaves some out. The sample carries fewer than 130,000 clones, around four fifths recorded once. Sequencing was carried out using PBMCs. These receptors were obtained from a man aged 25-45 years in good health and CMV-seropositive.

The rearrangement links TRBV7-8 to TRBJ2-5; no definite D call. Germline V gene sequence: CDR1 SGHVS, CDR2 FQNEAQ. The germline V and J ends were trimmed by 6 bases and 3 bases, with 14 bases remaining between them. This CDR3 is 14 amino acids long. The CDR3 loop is CASSPGEVKETQYF. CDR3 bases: TGTGCCAGCAGTCCTGGAGAGGTAAAAGAGACCCAGTACTTC.

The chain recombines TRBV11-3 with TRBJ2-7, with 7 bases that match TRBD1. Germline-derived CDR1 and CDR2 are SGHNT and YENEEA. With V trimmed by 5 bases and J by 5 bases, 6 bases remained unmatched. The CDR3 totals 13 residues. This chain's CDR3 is CASSRQGVNEQYF. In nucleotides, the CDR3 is TGTGCCAGCAGCCGACAGGGTGTAAACGAGCAGTACTTC.

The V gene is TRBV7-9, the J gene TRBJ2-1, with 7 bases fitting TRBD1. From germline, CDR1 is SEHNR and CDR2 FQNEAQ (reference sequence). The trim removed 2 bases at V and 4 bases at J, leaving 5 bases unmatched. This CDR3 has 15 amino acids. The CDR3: CASSLQGQRYNEQFF. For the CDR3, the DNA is TGTGCCAGCAGCTTACAGGGACAGCGATACAATGAGCAGTTCTTC.

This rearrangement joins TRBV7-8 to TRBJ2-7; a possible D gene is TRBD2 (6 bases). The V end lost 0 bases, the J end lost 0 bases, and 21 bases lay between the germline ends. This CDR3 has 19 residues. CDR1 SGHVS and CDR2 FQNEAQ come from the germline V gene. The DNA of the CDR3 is TGTGCCAGCAGCTTAGCGAGATTTTTAGCGGCCCAGAGCTCCTACGAGCAGTACTTC. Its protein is CASSLARFLAAQSSYEQYF.

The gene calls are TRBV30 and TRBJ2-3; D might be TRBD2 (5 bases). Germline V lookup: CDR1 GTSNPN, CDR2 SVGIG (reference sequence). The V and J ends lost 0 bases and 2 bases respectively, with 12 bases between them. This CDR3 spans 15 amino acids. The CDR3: CAWSVDGVVTDTQYF. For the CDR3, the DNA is TGTGCCTGGAGTGTGGACGGGGTGGTCACAGATACGCAGTATTTT.

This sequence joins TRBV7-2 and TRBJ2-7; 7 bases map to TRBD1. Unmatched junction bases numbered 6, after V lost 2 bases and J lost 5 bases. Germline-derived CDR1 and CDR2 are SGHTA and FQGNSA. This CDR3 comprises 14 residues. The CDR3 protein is CASSLRTGADEQYF. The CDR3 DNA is TGTGCCAGCAGCTTAAGAACAGGGGCCGACGAGCAGTACTTC.